This T cell receptor beta chain was sequenced during a study of OX40 agonist ivuxolimab in advanced cancers. Study-wide context: Subjects had a mean age of around 60 years, with a range of 23 to 79; 82.7% were male. General observations from the study: On average, a greater number of expanded clones characterised CD8+ T cells relative to CD4+.

Patients were excluded for autoimmune disease history or systemic immunosuppression. Concerning this clone itself: Its target is unknown.

Libraries were prepared by immunoSEQ multiplex PCR; TCRdb keeps only in-frame clonotypes and omits some of them. The data contain roughly 61,000 clones, 82% of them seen just once; the ten biggest clones take up under 0.65%. This TCR derives from an adult with an advanced solid tumor such as melanoma, head and neck, liver or kidney cancer. The starting material was CD4+ or CD8+ T cells sorted from blood, obtained in a trial of the OX40 agonist ivuxolimab.

The CDR3 DNA sequence: TGTGCCATTACGGGACAACCGAACACTGAAGCTTTCTTT. Encoded protein: CAITGQPNTEAFF. The gene calls are TRBV10-3 and TRBJ1-1, with TRBD1 as a possible D gene (6 bases). The germline CDR1 and CDR2 sequences are ENHRY and SYGVKD. V gave up 9 bases and J gave up 1 base, with 12 bases separating them. The CDR3 runs to 13 residues.